These T cell receptor beta chains were read from a single sample in a study of blood T cell repertoires in COVID-19. Generated by immunoSEQ multiplex PCR, the TCRdb table keeps only in-frame clones and is missing some. This sample has 150,000 to 200,000 clones, with roughly 89% found just once. Sample: peripheral blood. These receptors came from a human donor in a cohort sampled during active COVID-19. CDR3s include the opening cysteine and the closing phenylalanine or tryptophan. Each record gives: clone size, CDR3 length, D gene, J gene, V gene, CDR3 DNA, CDR3 protein. A D gene is named only where the DNA matches it firmly. For some rows the clone size is stated as once, few or many, or as a class when expanded; others skip it.

clone size: NA
CDR3 length: 16
D gene: TRBD2
J gene: TRBJ2-5
V gene: TRBV4-2
CDR3 DNA: TGTGCCAGCAGCTCAGACGTAGCGGGAGTATGGGAGACCCAGTACTTC
CDR3 protein: CASSSDVAGVWETQYF

clone size: once
CDR3 length: 20
D gene: TRBD2
J gene: TRBJ2-1
V gene: TRBV27
CDR3 DNA: TGTGCCAGAAGACGATCAGGTTTTCGAAAGACTAGCGGGGCCTACAATGAGCAGTTCTTC
CDR3 protein: CARRRSGFRKTSGAYNEQFF

clone size: NA
CDR3 length: 15
D gene: TRBD2
J gene: TRBJ2-1
V gene: TRBV6-4
CDR3 DNA: TGTGCCAGCAGCCCACTAGCGGAAGTGTACAATGAGCAGTTCTTC
CDR3 protein: CASSPLAEVYNEQFF

clone size: NA
CDR3 length: 14
D gene: NA
J gene: TRBJ1-2
V gene: TRBV5-1
CDR3 DNA: TGCGCCAGCAGCGCGGACGGGACTAACTATGGCTACACCTTC
CDR3 protein: CASSADGTNYGYTF

clone size: NA
CDR3 length: 17
D gene: TRBD1
J gene: TRBJ2-5
V gene: TRBV7-6
CDR3 DNA: TGTGCCAGCAGCTTTGCTTACAGGGGAAACAACCAAGAGACCCAGTACTTC
CDR3 protein: CASSFAYRGNNQETQYF

clone size: NA
CDR3 length: 15
D gene: NA
J gene: TRBJ2-7
V gene: TRBV4-3
CDR3 DNA: TGCGCCAGCAGCCAAGGTCAGGGGAGACCCTACGAGCAGTACTTC
CDR3 protein: CASSQGQGRPYEQYF

clone size: few
CDR3 length: 16
D gene: TRBD2
J gene: TRBJ2-1
V gene: TRBV24-1
CDR3 DNA: TGTGCCACCAGTGGGATAGCGGGAGGGGACTACAATGAGCAGTTCTTC
CDR3 protein: CATSGIAGGDYNEQFF

clone size: NA
CDR3 length: 17
D gene: NA
J gene: TRBJ1-3
V gene: TRBV7-9
CDR3 DNA: TGTGCCAGCAGCTTAGCGGGTAGTCACAGATCTGGAAACACCATATATTTT
CDR3 protein: CASSLAGSHRSGNTIYF

clone size: NA
CDR3 length: 18
D gene: NA
J gene: TRBJ1-2
V gene: TRBV5-5
CDR3 DNA: TGTGCCAGCAGCTTGGCGCTCTGGGCCCGGGACACCGGCTATGGCTACACCTTC
CDR3 protein: CASSLALWARDTGYGYTF

clone size: NA
CDR3 length: 12
D gene: TRBD1
J gene: TRBJ2-7
V gene: TRBV7-9
CDR3 DNA: TGTGCCAGCAGCTTGGAGGGACAGGGCTCGTACTTC
CDR3 protein: CASSLEGQGSYF

clone size: NA
CDR3 length: 14
D gene: NA
J gene: TRBJ1-1
V gene: TRBV30
CDR3 DNA: TGTGCCTGGAGGATTGATACCGAGAGCGCTGAAGCTTTCTTT
CDR3 protein: CAWRIDTESAEAFF

clone size: NA
CDR3 length: 13
D gene: NA
J gene: TRBJ2-7
V gene: TRBV6-6
CDR3 DNA: TGTGCCGCGGGTGACGGGACTCTCTACGAGCAGTACTTC
CDR3 protein: CAAGDGTLYEQYF

clone size: NA
CDR3 length: 17
D gene: TRBD2
J gene: TRBJ2-1
V gene: TRBV5-1
CDR3 DNA: TGCGCCAGCAGCCTAACGACTAGCGGGTTCTCCTACAATGAGCAGTTCTTC
CDR3 protein: CASSLTTSGFSYNEQFF

clone size: NA
CDR3 length: 13
D gene: TRBD1
J gene: TRBJ2-7
V gene: TRBV27
CDR3 DNA: TGTGCCAGCAGGACAGGGGGTGGCTACGAGCAGTACTTC
CDR3 protein: CASRTGGGYEQYF

clone size: NA
CDR3 length: 16
D gene: TRBD1
J gene: TRBJ1-1
V gene: TRBV29-1
CDR3 DNA: TGCAGCGTTGAAGCTGACCCGGGACAGGGGGACACTGAAGCTTTCTTT
CDR3 protein: CSVEADPGQGDTEAFF